Here is one T cell receptor beta chain with its context. The antigen it recognizes is unknown. There are no base qualities to consult, and no much larger clone falls within one base. Trimming at the junction amounts to 7 bases on V and 10 bases on J, and the germline ends lie 11 bases apart. The CDR1 and CDR2 encoded by the germline V gene (reference sequence) are SEHNR and FQNEAQ. The CDR3 runs 11 residues from the cysteine to the phenylalanine. Left in the record is the CDR3 DNA by itself, 33 bases read in frame from the first base. Whole blood was collected in K2EDTA tubes by collaborating institutions according to the institutions' own protocols. Collaborator samples were shipped for TCRbeta analysis as frozen whole blood, isolated PBMCs, or DNA extracted from either sample type. TCRbeta CDR3 regions were amplified from genomic DNA using the immunoSEQ Assay, a bias-controlled multiplex PCR. Processing in the source paper ran as follows. Within the assay, amplification of reference gene primers was used to estimate how many nucleated cells each sample contained. Sequence reads were collapsed and filtered to measure the absolute abundance of every unique TCRbeta CDR3 rearrangement. For each sample, productive Simpson clonality was calculated as the square root of Simpson's diversity index over productive rearrangements. In TCRdb, the immuneACCESS table is reduced to in-frame sequences with V and J assigned. These tables do not hold every clone; where another copy was compared, an unresolved V gene accounts for under half, and the others remain unexplained. V and J calls and clone size are those listed in that table; D and trimming were worked out from the DNA. Counted in this sample were about 67,000 clones; roughly nine tenths of them appeared once. In total, the top ten clones hold approximately 20% of the sample.

The sample comes from a study of blood T cell repertoires in COVID-19 (dated by TCRdb to 2019 to 2021). Background for the entire study: Collaborator samples came from the United States, Italy and Spain and covered acute and convalescent phases of COVID-19. The prospective study material was composed of cDNA or gDNA derived from T cells, B-cell-depleted T cells, or PBMCs. The dataset comprised deeply sampled blood TCRbeta repertoires from subjects exposed to, actively infected with, or recovered from COVID-19. The repertoires were released in a freely available public database intended as a resource for research on the immune response to SARS-CoV-2. Samples were obtained from the ongoing ImmuneRACE study (first 160 participants) and from 1,000 to 1,500 subjects provided by 6 global collaborators. Nearly every sample came with metadata listing a de-identified subject ID, COVID-19 status, age in years and sex. Where HLA class I and class II types were available, the types were taken from metadata supplied by the sample provider, not from assay-based typing. Results and caveats for the whole study, not just this receptor: The amount of clinical and demographic metadata varied by source and participant and was provided uncurated.

Recombination linked TRBV7-9 to TRBJ2-1, with an unclear D gene assignment. This clonotype was obtained from a woman of 80 years or more with acute or convalescent COVID-19. The sample comprised peripheral blood. The CDR3 sequence is CASNRVGEQFF. The sequence in DNA is TGTGCCAGCAACCGGGTCGGGGAGCAGTTCTTC.